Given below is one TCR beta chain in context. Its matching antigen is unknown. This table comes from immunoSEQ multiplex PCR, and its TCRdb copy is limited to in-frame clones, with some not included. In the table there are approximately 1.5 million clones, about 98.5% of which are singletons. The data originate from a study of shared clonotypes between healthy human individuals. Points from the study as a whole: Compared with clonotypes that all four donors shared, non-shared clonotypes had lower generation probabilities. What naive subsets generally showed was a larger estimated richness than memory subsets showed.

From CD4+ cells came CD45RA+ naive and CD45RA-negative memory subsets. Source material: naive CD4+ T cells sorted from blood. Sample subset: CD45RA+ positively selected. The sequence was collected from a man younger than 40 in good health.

The chain's CDR3 is CASSSGVLADGYNEQFF. Written as DNA, the CDR3 is TGTGCCAGCAGTTCCGGGGTCCTAGCGGATGGTTACAATGAGCAGTTCTTC. The rearrangement uses TRBV28 and TRBJ2-1; 7 nucleotides match TRBD2. The CDR3 is made up of 17 amino acids. CDR1 is MDHEN and CDR2 is SYDVKM in the germline V gene. V gave up 4 bases and J gave up 4 bases; unmatched junction bases: 13.